These T cell receptor beta chains were read from a single sample in a study of control samples from healthy donors and cancer patients. Generated by immunoSEQ multiplex PCR, the TCRdb table keeps only in-frame clones and is missing some. The sample has some 120,000 clones; around nine tenths are singletons. The sequencing sample was made of blood. These receptors were taken from a woman in her 70s in good health. Each CDR3 is given with its conserved first and last residue. Each record gives: J gene, D gene, clone size, CDR3 length, V gene, CDR3 DNA, CDR3 protein. The D gene is left open where the match is weak. Only some rows state a clone size, as once, few, many or a class for expanded clones.

j_call: TRBJ2-5; d_call: .; clone_size: .; cdr3_length: 14; v_call: TRBV9; cdr3_nt: TGTGCCAGCAGCGTAGCTACAGGGCGGGAGACCCAGTACTTC; cdr3_aa: CASSVATGRETQYF
j_call: TRBJ1-3; d_call: .; clone_size: once; cdr3_length: 16; v_call: TRBV6-2/TRBV6-3; cdr3_nt: TGTGCCAGCAGCCAGGGGCAGGGCGGATCTGGAAACACCATATATTTT; cdr3_aa: CASSQGQGGSGNTIYF
j_call: TRBJ2-7; d_call: TRBD2; clone_size: .; cdr3_length: 15; v_call: TRBV10-1; cdr3_nt: TGCGCCAGCAGTGAGTTCCGGAGTTGCGGGGGCGAGCAGTACTTC; cdr3_aa: CASSEFRSCGGEQYF
j_call: TRBJ1-2; d_call: .; clone_size: .; cdr3_length: 13; v_call: TRBV7-2; cdr3_nt: TGTGCCAGCAGCTTAGTTAATCCGGATGGCTACACCTTC; cdr3_aa: CASSLVNPDGYTF
j_call: TRBJ1-2; d_call: .; clone_size: .; cdr3_length: 15; v_call: TRBV6-6; cdr3_nt: TGTGCCAGCAGTTACTCGTGGGATAGTAACTATGGCTACACCTTC; cdr3_aa: CASSYSWDSNYGYTF
j_call: TRBJ2-2; d_call: .; clone_size: .; cdr3_length: 14; v_call: TRBV7-2; cdr3_nt: TGTGCCAGCAGCTTTGACAGAAACACCGGGGAGCTGTTTTTT; cdr3_aa: CASSFDRNTGELFF
j_call: TRBJ2-3; d_call: .; clone_size: .; cdr3_length: 13; v_call: TRBV5-4; cdr3_nt: TGTGCCAGCAGCACTCCCCGCACAGATACGCAGTATTTT; cdr3_aa: CASSTPRTDTQYF
j_call: TRBJ1-1; d_call: TRBD1; clone_size: .; cdr3_length: 14; v_call: TRBV15; cdr3_nt: TGTGCCACCAGCAGAGATGGAAAGACAGGGGAAGCTTTCTTT; cdr3_aa: CATSRDGKTGEAFF
j_call: TRBJ2-1; d_call: .; clone_size: .; cdr3_length: 12; v_call: TRBV6-5; cdr3_nt: TGTGCCAGCAGCCCAGCCTACAATGAGCAGTTCTTC; cdr3_aa: CASSPAYNEQFF
j_call: TRBJ2-1; d_call: TRBD2; clone_size: .; cdr3_length: 14; v_call: TRBV24-1; cdr3_nt: TGTGCCACCAAGTCGGGGGGGGCTGAAAATGAGCAGTTCTTC; cdr3_aa: CATKSGGAENEQFF
j_call: TRBJ2-2; d_call: .; clone_size: .; cdr3_length: 16; v_call: TRBV9; cdr3_nt: TGTGCCAGCAGCGTATTCGGGGGTCAGAACACCGGGGAGCTGTTTTTT; cdr3_aa: CASSVFGGQNTGELFF
j_call: TRBJ1-4; d_call: .; clone_size: .; cdr3_length: 15; v_call: TRBV6-1; cdr3_nt: TGTGCCAGCAGTGAGGGTACCGTGGGAGGTGAAAAACTGTTTTTT; cdr3_aa: CASSEGTVGGEKLFF
j_call: TRBJ1-3; d_call: TRBD1; clone_size: .; cdr3_length: 14; v_call: TRBV10-3; cdr3_nt: TGTGCCATCAGTGAGACAGGGGCTGGAAACACCATATATTTT; cdr3_aa: CAISETGAGNTIYF
j_call: TRBJ1-1; d_call: .; clone_size: .; cdr3_length: 15; v_call: TRBV6-2/TRBV6-3; cdr3_nt: TGTGCCAGCAGTCCCTGGGGGAGGTGGGACACTGAAGCTTTCTTT; cdr3_aa: CASSPWGRWDTEAFF
j_call: TRBJ2-3; d_call: TRBD1; clone_size: .; cdr3_length: 15; v_call: TRBV18; cdr3_nt: TGTGCCAGCTCACCGGACAGGGCAGTATCCGATACGCAGTATTTT; cdr3_aa: CASSPDRAVSDTQYF
j_call: TRBJ1-6; d_call: .; clone_size: .; cdr3_length: 11; v_call: TRBV7-9; cdr3_nt: TGTGCCAGCACACGGAATTCACCCCTCCACTTT; cdr3_aa: CASTRNSPLHF
j_call: TRBJ1-5; d_call: .; clone_size: .; cdr3_length: 13; v_call: TRBV7-3; cdr3_nt: TGTGCCAGCAGCTCCATGGTCGGCCAGCCCCAGCATTTT; cdr3_aa: CASSSMVGQPQHF
j_call: TRBJ2-1; d_call: TRBD1; clone_size: .; cdr3_length: 14; v_call: TRBV5-1; cdr3_nt: TGCGCCAGCAGCTTGGAAGGACAGGACAATGAGCAGTTCTTC; cdr3_aa: CASSLEGQDNEQFF
j_call: TRBJ1-3; d_call: .; clone_size: .; cdr3_length: 15; v_call: TRBV15; cdr3_nt: TGTGCCACCAGCAGAGAGAAATACTCTGGAAACACCATATATTTT; cdr3_aa: CATSREKYSGNTIYF
j_call: TRBJ1-2; d_call: .; clone_size: few; cdr3_length: 11; v_call: TRBV29-1; cdr3_nt: TGCAGCGTTGAATCGTGGGGCGGCTACACCTTC; cdr3_aa: CSVESWGGYTF
j_call: TRBJ1-4; d_call: .; clone_size: .; cdr3_length: 15; v_call: TRBV2; cdr3_nt: TGTGCCAGCAGTGAAGCCGGGACGGCGAATGAAAAACTGTTTTTT; cdr3_aa: CASSEAGTANEKLFF
j_call: TRBJ2-1; d_call: .; clone_size: .; cdr3_length: 15; v_call: TRBV10-1; cdr3_nt: TGCGCCAGCAGTGATTCCAAGAGCTCCTACAATGAGCAGTTCTTC; cdr3_aa: CASSDSKSSYNEQFF
j_call: TRBJ2-7; d_call: TRBD2; clone_size: .; cdr3_length: 15; v_call: TRBV3-1/TRBV3-2; cdr3_nt: TGTGCCAGCAGCCAAGACCCAGGGAGGGCGTACGAGCAGTACTTC; cdr3_aa: CASSQDPGRAYEQYF
j_call: TRBJ2-1; d_call: TRBD1; clone_size: once; cdr3_length: 15; v_call: TRBV7-6; cdr3_nt: TGTGCCAGCAGCCCAAGGACAGGGGGCGGCAATGAGCAGTTCTTC; cdr3_aa: CASSPRTGGGNEQFF
j_call: TRBJ2-5; d_call: TRBD1; clone_size: .; cdr3_length: 14; v_call: TRBV20-1; cdr3_nt: TGCAGTGCTAGTGAGACAGGGCCCCAAGAGACCCAGTACTTC; cdr3_aa: CSASETGPQETQYF
j_call: TRBJ1-4; d_call: .; clone_size: .; cdr3_length: 14; v_call: TRBV7-2; cdr3_nt: TGTGCCAGCAGCTCCCGAAGGACAGCGGAAAAACTGTTTTTT; cdr3_aa: CASSSRRTAEKLFF
j_call: TRBJ2-2; d_call: TRBD1; clone_size: .; cdr3_length: 15; v_call: TRBV7-7; cdr3_nt: TGTGCTAGCAGCTACGGACAGGGTTGGGACGGGGAGCTGTTTTTT; cdr3_aa: CASSYGQGWDGELFF
j_call: TRBJ2-1; d_call: .; clone_size: .; cdr3_length: 10; v_call: TRBV25-1; cdr3_nt: TGTGCCAGCAGGGGGCGTGAGCAGTTCTTC; cdr3_aa: CASRGREQFF
j_call: TRBJ1-1; d_call: .; clone_size: .; cdr3_length: 16; v_call: TRBV6-6; cdr3_nt: TGTGCCAGCAGTTACGGGGGGGCCGATAACTTGGCTGAAGCTTTCTTT; cdr3_aa: CASSYGGADNLAEAFF
j_call: TRBJ2-7; d_call: .; clone_size: .; cdr3_length: 15; v_call: TRBV18; cdr3_nt: TGTGCCAGCTCACCACCGACTGGCTCATCCTACGAGCAGTACTTC; cdr3_aa: CASSPPTGSSYEQYF
j_call: TRBJ1-4; d_call: TRBD1; clone_size: .; cdr3_length: 13; v_call: TRBV2; cdr3_nt: TGTGCCAGCAGCGGGACAGGGGGTGAAAAACTGTTTTTT; cdr3_aa: CASSGTGGEKLFF
j_call: TRBJ2-7; d_call: TRBD1; clone_size: .; cdr3_length: 16; v_call: TRBV2; cdr3_nt: TGTGCCAGCAGTGATGCCCTCGGGACAGGGGGCGAGGAGCAGTACTTC; cdr3_aa: CASSDALGTGGEEQYF
j_call: TRBJ2-3; d_call: TRBD2; clone_size: .; cdr3_length: 18; v_call: TRBV7-9; cdr3_nt: TGTGCCAGCAGCTCCCCTCTCGGGGGCGGGGGGGGTACAGATACGCAGTATTTT; cdr3_aa: CASSSPLGGGGGTDTQYF
j_call: TRBJ2-7; d_call: TRBD2; clone_size: .; cdr3_length: 14; v_call: TRBV2; cdr3_nt: TGTGCCAGCAGTGCCTCTAGCGGGTCCTACGAGCAGTACTTC; cdr3_aa: CASSASSGSYEQYF
j_call: TRBJ2-7; d_call: .; clone_size: few; cdr3_length: 16; v_call: TRBV10-3; cdr3_nt: TGTGCCATCAGTGAGTCCAGAACAGCGAACTCCTACGAGCAGTACTTC; cdr3_aa: CAISESRTANSYEQYF
j_call: TRBJ1-1; d_call: .; clone_size: .; cdr3_length: 15; v_call: TRBV10-3; cdr3_nt: TGTGCCATCAGTGAGAATCAGGGGAGTGACACTGAAGCTTTCTTT; cdr3_aa: CAISENQGSDTEAFF
j_call: TRBJ1-1; d_call: .; clone_size: .; cdr3_length: 15; v_call: TRBV10-1; cdr3_nt: TGCGCCAGCAGTGAGTCGACTGCAGGGAACACTGAAGCTTTCTTT; cdr3_aa: CASSESTAGNTEAFF
j_call: TRBJ2-3; d_call: .; clone_size: .; cdr3_length: 16; v_call: TRBV18; cdr3_nt: TGTGCCAGCTCACCCGGGGCAGTCGCACGCACAGATACGCAGTATTTT; cdr3_aa: CASSPGAVARTDTQYF
j_call: TRBJ1-1; d_call: .; clone_size: once; cdr3_length: 14; v_call: TRBV3-1/TRBV3-2; cdr3_nt: TGTGCCAGCAGCCAGCAACAGGGGAACACTGAAGCTTTCTTT; cdr3_aa: CASSQQQGNTEAFF
j_call: TRBJ1-5; d_call: .; clone_size: .; cdr3_length: 17; v_call: TRBV7-2; cdr3_nt: TGTGCCAGCAGCTTAGCGGGAAGGGTGGGGGGCAATCAGCCCCAGCATTTT; cdr3_aa: CASSLAGRVGGNQPQHF
j_call: TRBJ2-3; d_call: .; clone_size: .; cdr3_length: 13; v_call: TRBV6-6; cdr3_nt: TGTGCCAGCAGTGGGACCCCCACAGATACGCAGTATTTT; cdr3_aa: CASSGTPTDTQYF
j_call: TRBJ1-1; d_call: .; clone_size: .; cdr3_length: 14; v_call: TRBV7-2; cdr3_nt: TGTGCCAGCAGCCCACAGGGCATTGGGACTGAAGCTTTCTTT; cdr3_aa: CASSPQGIGTEAFF
j_call: TRBJ1-1; d_call: .; clone_size: .; cdr3_length: 13; v_call: TRBV6-2/TRBV6-3; cdr3_nt: TGTGCCAGCAGTTATGAACTGGACACTGAAGCTTTCTTT; cdr3_aa: CASSYELDTEAFF
j_call: TRBJ1-1; d_call: TRBD1; clone_size: .; cdr3_length: 14; v_call: TRBV2; cdr3_nt: TGTGCCAGCAGGGGACAGGGGCTAGGGACTGAAGCTTTCTTT; cdr3_aa: CASRGQGLGTEAFF
j_call: TRBJ2-2; d_call: TRBD2; clone_size: .; cdr3_length: 16; v_call: TRBV6-5; cdr3_nt: TGTGCCAGCAGTTACTCGAAGCGGGGGGGCGCCGGGGAGCTGTTTTTT; cdr3_aa: CASSYSKRGGAGELFF
j_call: TRBJ2-1; d_call: .; clone_size: .; cdr3_length: 10; v_call: TRBV12-3/TRBV12-4; cdr3_nt: TGTGCCAGCGGGAATGGGGAGCAGTTCTTC; cdr3_aa: CASGNGEQFF
j_call: TRBJ1-2; d_call: TRBD1; clone_size: .; cdr3_length: 13; v_call: TRBV7-2; cdr3_nt: TGTGCCAGCAGCCTGGACAGGGTTGGGGGCTACACCTTC; cdr3_aa: CASSLDRVGGYTF
j_call: TRBJ2-7; d_call: TRBD2; clone_size: .; cdr3_length: 15; v_call: TRBV9; cdr3_nt: TGTGCCAGCAGCGTCACTAGCGGGGGGGCCTACGAGCAGTACTTC; cdr3_aa: CASSVTSGGAYEQYF
j_call: TRBJ2-3; d_call: TRBD2; clone_size: .; cdr3_length: 14; v_call: TRBV5-1; cdr3_nt: TGCGCCAGCAGGAGGAGCGGGGAGGCAGATACGCAGTATTTT; cdr3_aa: CASRRSGEADTQYF
j_call: TRBJ1-2; d_call: TRBD1; clone_size: .; cdr3_length: 15; v_call: TRBV4-1; cdr3_nt: TGCGCCAGCAGCCAAGACGACAGGGAGGGCTATGGCTACACCTTC; cdr3_aa: CASSQDDREGYGYTF
j_call: TRBJ2-1; d_call: .; clone_size: .; cdr3_length: 14; v_call: TRBV7-9; cdr3_nt: TGTGCCAGCAGCTTAGTATTGGGGGACAATGAGCAGTTCTTC; cdr3_aa: CASSLVLGDNEQFF